This entry lists 15 T cell receptor beta chains sequenced from one sample in a study of blood T cell repertoires in COVID-19. Profiled with immunoSEQ multiplex PCR; TCRdb holds only in-frame clones, not every one. The table includes around 150,000 clones, 60% to 80% detected once. The specimen sequenced was peripheral blood. The receptors derive from a man between 60 and 70 years old who had recovered from COVID-19.

This clone has a single count. V gene TRBV24-1 combines with J gene TRBJ2-2; 10 bases are a match to TRBD2. CDR1 and CDR2 from the germline V gene are KGHDR and SFDVKD. After removal of 7 bases from V and 8 bases from J, the junction contained 3 bases not matched to a gene. There are 13 residues in the CDR3. CDR3 nucleotide sequence: TGTGCCACCAGCGCTAGCGGGAGTGGGGAGCTGTTTTTT. Translated, it gives CATSASGSGELFF.

CDR3 DNA: TGTGCCAGCAGCATGGACAGGGGCTATGGCTACACCTTC. Protein sequence: CASSMDRGYGYTF. The gene calls are TRBV11-3 and TRBJ1-2; the match to TRBD1 covers 9 bases. CDR3 length: 13 amino acids. The J segment lost 4 bases and the V segment lost 5 bases, leaving 2 bases of the junction unmatched. The germline gives CDR1 SGHNT, CDR2 YENEEA.

This clone has a count of ten or more. The V gene is TRBV24-1, the J gene TRBJ2-7, with unresolved D. Germline lookup yields CDR1 KGHDR and CDR2 SFDVKD. The V end lost 5 bases, the J end lost 0 bases, and 10 bases lay between the germline ends. The CDR3 has 14 residues. CDR3 sequence: CATSGQASSYEQYF. CDR3 DNA sequence: TGTGCCACCAGTGGCCAGGCGAGCTCCTACGAGCAGTACTTC.

The genes are TRBV27 and TRBJ1-5, with 7 bases lining up with TRBD1. The CDR3 extends over 16 amino acids. The ends lost 6 bases at V and 0 bases at J; junction bases unmatched: 8. CDR1 is MNHEY and CDR2 is SMNVEV in the germline V gene (reference sequence). CDR3: CASRPLGQASNQPQHF. CDR3 bases: TGTGCCAGCAGGCCCCTTGGACAGGCTAGCAATCAGCCCCAGCATTTT.

This chain joins TRBV3-1 (or the pseudogene TRBV3-2) and TRBJ2-7, with TRBD1 matching over 8 bases. The germline V gene encodes CDR1 LGHDT and CDR2 YNNKEL (reference sequence). This CDR3 is 16 amino acids long. The J segment lost 2 bases and the V segment lost 2 bases, leaving 8 bases of the junction unmatched. The CDR3 bases are TGTGCCAGCAGCCAAATACCAGGGGGCGCGACCTACGAGCAGTACTTC. Residues: CASSQIPGGATYEQYF.

The chain links TRBV5-8 to TRBJ1-6; D is ambiguous. V was trimmed by 0 bases and J by 9 bases, leaving 10 bases between them. Germline loops: CDR1 SGHTS, CDR2 YDEGEE. This CDR3 has 14 amino acids. DNA of the CDR3: TGTGCCAGCAGCTTGGAGTGGTCGAGTTCACCCCTCCACTTT. Residues: CASSLEWSSSPLHF.

In its sample, this clone was seen once. The V gene is TRBV11-2, the J gene TRBJ1-4; 7 bases match TRBD1. The CDR3 length is 14 residues. V shed 5 bases and J 4 bases; nucleotides not matched to a gene: 4. Germline V gene sequence: CDR1 SGHAT, CDR2 FQNNGV. CDR3 bases: TGTGCCAGCAGCGAGACAGGGTTTAATGAAAAACTGTTTTTT. This codes for CASSETGFNEKLFF.

The chain carries TRBV9 and TRBJ2-2; no definite D call. Trimming stripped 7 bases from V and 0 bases from J, with 13 bases between. The germline gives CDR1 SGDLS, CDR2 YYNGEE. This CDR3 comprises 15 residues. CDR3 sequence reads: CASSDTPTNTGELFF. As DNA, the CDR3 is TGTGCCAGCTCAGACACGCCGACGAACACCGGGGAGCTGTTTTTT. The whole variable domain, filled in from reference TRBV9 and TRBJ2-2, reads DSGVTQTPKHLITATGQRVTLRCSPRSGDLSVYWYQQSLDQGLQFLIQYYNGEERAKGNILERFSAQQFPDLHSELNLSSLELGDSALYFCASSDTPTNTGELFFGEGSRLTVL.

In DNA, the CDR3 is TGTGCCAGCAGCCGGGGGGCGGGGGTTCCCAGGGCCCAGTACTTC. As protein: CASSRGAGVPRAQYF. The rearrangement uses TRBV7-2 and TRBJ2-5, with a weak D call TRBD2 (7 bases). Trimming removed 5 bases at V and 9 bases at J, with 22 bases between. There are 15 residues in the CDR3. CDR1 and CDR2 (germline): SGHTA, FQGNSA.

This clone has a handful of counts. The V gene is TRBV3-1 (or the pseudogene TRBV3-2), the J gene TRBJ2-3, with TRBD2 matching over 8 bases. Germline CDR1 LGHDT, CDR2 YNNKEL (reference sequence). V gave up 6 bases and J gave up 4 bases; unmatched junction bases: 9. The CDR3 runs 15 residues. The CDR3: CASRQASGRSDTQYF. In DNA, the CDR3 is TGTGCCAGCAGGCAGGCAAGCGGGAGATCAGATACGCAGTATTTT.

This clone was counted only a few times. The chain links TRBV3-1 (or the pseudogene TRBV3-2) to TRBJ2-7; 10 bases map to TRBD2. Germline V CDR1 and CDR2: LGHDT, YNNKEL (reference sequence). The CDR3 covers 15 residues. Trimming took 4 bases from V and 2 from J; bases not matched to a gene: 5. The CDR3 coding sequence is TGTGCCAGCAGCCTTTCCAGCGGGAGGGCCTACGAGCAGTACTTC. Translated: CASSLSSGRAYEQYF.

The chain couples TRBV3-1 (or the pseudogene TRBV3-2) to TRBJ2-7; possibly TRBD1 for D (6 bases). The V end lost 4 bases, the J end lost 7 bases, and 17 bases lay between the germline ends. Germline loops: CDR1 LGHDT, CDR2 YNNKEL (reference sequence). This CDR3 region has 14 residues. The CDR3: CASSLRTASGEQYF. CDR3 sequence (DNA): TGTGCCAGCAGCCTAAGGACAGCCTCGGGAGAGCAGTACTTC.

The chain joins TRBV7-2 to TRBJ2-7, with 10 bases identical to TRBD2. Germline V gene sequence: CDR1 SGHTA, CDR2 FQGNSA. The length of the CDR3 is 16 residues. V was pared by 3 bases and J by 3 bases, with 8 bases of the junction left unmatched. The CDR3 DNA reads TGTGCCAGCAGCTTCCAAAGCCTAGCGGGAGACTACGAGCAGTACTTC. This codes for CASSFQSLAGDYEQYF.

This sequence joins TRBV9 and TRBJ1-2; the match to TRBD1 covers 8 bases. The germline CDR1 and CDR2 sequences are SGDLS and YYNGEE. J gave up 6 bases and V 2 bases, and 12 bases lay outside the gene matches. This CDR3 contains 16 residues. CDR3 nucleotides: TGTGCCAGCAGCGTTAGGACAGGGTCGAGCCTTGATGGCTACACCTTC. The encoded protein is CASSVRTGSSLDGYTF.

The chain links TRBV27 to TRBJ2-3, with 7 bases matching TRBD1. The CDR3 covers 17 residues. CDR1 MNHEY and CDR2 SMNVEV come from the germline V gene (reference sequence). Unmatched junction bases numbered 26, after V lost 6 bases and J lost 14 bases. Here the CDR3 reads CASSSDRSLITPTGGYF. Written as DNA, the CDR3 is TGTGCCAGCAGCTCGGACAGGAGCCTAATAACACCCACAGGCGGGTATTTT.